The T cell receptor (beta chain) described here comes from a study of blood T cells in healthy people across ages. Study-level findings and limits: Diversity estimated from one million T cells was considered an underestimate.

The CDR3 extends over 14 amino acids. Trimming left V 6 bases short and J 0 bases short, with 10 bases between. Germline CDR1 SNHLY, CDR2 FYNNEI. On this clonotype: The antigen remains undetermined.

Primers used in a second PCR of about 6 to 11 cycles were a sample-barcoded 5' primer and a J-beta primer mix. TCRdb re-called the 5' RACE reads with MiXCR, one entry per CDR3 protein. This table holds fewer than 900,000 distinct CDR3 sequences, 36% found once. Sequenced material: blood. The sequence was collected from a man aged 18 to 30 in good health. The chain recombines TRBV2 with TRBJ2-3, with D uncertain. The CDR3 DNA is TGTGCCAGCAGGTCCAGTCTTAGCACAGATACGCAGTATTTT. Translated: CASRSSLSTDTQYF.